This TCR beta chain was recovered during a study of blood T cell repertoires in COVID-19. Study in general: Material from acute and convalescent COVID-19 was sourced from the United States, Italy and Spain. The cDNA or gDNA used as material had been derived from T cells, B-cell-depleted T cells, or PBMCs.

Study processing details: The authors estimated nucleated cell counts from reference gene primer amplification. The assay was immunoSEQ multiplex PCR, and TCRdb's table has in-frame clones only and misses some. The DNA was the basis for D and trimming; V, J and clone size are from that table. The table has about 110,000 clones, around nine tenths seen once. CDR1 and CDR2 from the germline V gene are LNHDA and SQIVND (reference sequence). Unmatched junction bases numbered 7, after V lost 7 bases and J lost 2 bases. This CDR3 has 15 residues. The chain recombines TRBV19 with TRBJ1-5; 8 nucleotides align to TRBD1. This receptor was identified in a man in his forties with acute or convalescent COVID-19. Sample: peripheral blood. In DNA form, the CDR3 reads TGTGCCAGTACTACGACAGGGGTCGGCAATCAGCCCCAGCATTTT. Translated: CASTTTGVGNQPQHF.